The clone carrying this T cell receptor beta chain was seen many times. What it binds is unknown. The germline gives CDR1 SNHLY, CDR2 FYNNEI. This CDR3 is built from 17 residues. V shed 4 bases, J shed 1 base, and the junction held 6 bases outside the gene matches. The sample belongs to a study of T cell repertoires in cytomegalovirus infection. Looking at the study overall: Indicated by public TCR beta signatures were CMV infection and matching HLA type. General study results and limits: Adding up the frequency of public TCR beta families identified people who carried CMV plus the relevant HLA. Dominating the ex vivo response were TCR beta clonotypes that were CMV-specific and HLA-C-restricted.

TCRdb re-called the reads with MiXCR, one entry per CDR3 protein. The table has fewer than 200,000 distinct CDR3 sequences, roughly 9.8% seen once; the top ten hold approximately 4.2%. This clonotype was sampled from a human donor in good health (CMV status not recorded). Some clones in this sample may be carry-over from other donors' samples. Sample: PBMCs. The J gene is TRBJ2-3, the V gene TRBV2; TRBD2 matches at 12 bases. The CDR3 DNA sequence: TGTGCCAGCAGTGTATGGACTAGCGGGATCGGCACAGATACGCAGTATTTT. It yields the protein CASSVWTSGIGTDTQYF. Supplemented by reference TRBV2 and TRBJ2-3, the full variable domain reads EPEVTQTPSHQVTQMGQEVILRCVPISNHLYFYWYRQILGQKVEFLVSFYNNEISEKSEIFDDQFSVERPDGSNFTLKIRSTKLEDSAMYFCASSVWTSGIGTDTQYFGPGTRLTVL.